Listed below are T cell receptor beta chains from one sample, sequenced in a study of shared clonotypes between healthy human individuals. TCRdb's table, derived via immunoSEQ multiplex PCR, lists solely in-frame clones and lacks some. This table holds 550,000 to 850,000 clones, around 74% found once. The sequenced sample consisted of memory CD4+ T cells sorted from blood. Receptors were obtained from a woman aged 25 to 39 in good health. CDR3s include the opening cysteine and the closing phenylalanine or tryptophan. D genes are given only for firm matches. For some rows the clone size is stated as once, few or many, or as a class when expanded; others skip it.

clone size,V gene,D gene,J gene,CDR3 protein,CDR3 DNA
.,TRBV5-1,.,TRBJ2-1,CASGGSSVEQFF,TGCGCCAGCGGAGGGAGTTCTGTTGAGCAGTTCTTC
.,TRBV28,.,TRBJ1-4,CASSLNGEKLFF,TGTGCCAGCAGTTTAAACGGTGAAAAACTGTTTTTT
few,TRBV27,.,TRBJ1-1,CASRTYGEAFF,TGTGCCAGCAGGACGTATGGTGAAGCTTTCTTT
once,TRBV6-5,.,TRBJ2-7,CASSSIGGTPFEQYF,TGTGCCAGCAGTTCCATAGGCGGGACTCCTTTCGAGCAGTACTTC
.,TRBV5-1,.,TRBJ2-5,CASSLTGLETQYF,TGCGCCAGCAGCTTGACTGGCCTGGAGACCCAGTACTTC
few,TRBV19,TRBD1,TRBJ2-5,CASSVGQGVETQYF,TGTGCCAGTAGTGTAGGACAGGGGGTAGAGACCCAGTACTTC
.,TRBV28,TRBD2,TRBJ2-7,CASRPTSGDTYEQYF,TGTGCCAGCAGGCCCACTAGCGGGGACACCTACGAGCAGTACTTC
.,TRBV6-1,TRBD1,TRBJ2-2,CASKRTGSTGELFF,TGTGCCAGCAAGCGGACAGGGAGCACCGGGGAGCTGTTTTTT
few,TRBV5-4,.,TRBJ2-3,CASSLDGGYTDTQYF,TGTGCCAGCAGCTTGGATGGGGGATACACAGATACGCAGTATTTT
.,TRBV11-2,.,TRBJ1-2,CASSFGGLFYGYTF,TGTGCCAGCAGCTTCGGCGGGCTCTTCTATGGCTACACCTTC
.,TRBV7-9,TRBD1,TRBJ1-1,CASSVNAPGQTSFGAFF,TGTGCCAGCAGCGTAAACGCTCCGGGACAGACCTCTTTCGGAGCTTTCTTT
.,TRBV2,.,TRBJ1-2,CASSDSLDYGWGYTF,TGTGCCAGCAGTGACTCTCTAGACTATGGTTGGGGCTACACCTTC
.,TRBV11-2,.,TRBJ2-7,CASSLLGAGHNSYEQYF,TGTGCCAGCAGCTTACTTGGCGCGGGCCACAACTCCTACGAGCAGTACTTC
.,TRBV7-6,.,TRBJ1-1,CASSLGGQGNTEAFF,TGTGCCAGCAGCTTAGGGGGGCAGGGTAACACTGAAGCTTTCTTT
.,TRBV7-3,.,TRBJ1-2,CASSLTPAGRYGYTF,TGTGCCAGCAGCTTAACGCCGGCAGGGCGCTATGGCTACACCTTC
.,TRBV28,.,TRBJ2-7,CASSLNTAGAREQYF,TGTGCCAGCAGCTTAAATACAGCCGGGGCGCGCGAGCAGTACTTC
once,TRBV10-1,TRBD2,TRBJ2-2,CASSAQREGHGELFF,TGCGCCAGCAGTGCCCAGCGGGAGGGCCACGGGGAGCTGTTTTTT
.,TRBV5-1,.,TRBJ2-3,CASSPWTGVTSESTDTQYF,TGCGCCAGCAGCCCTTGGACAGGGGTGACTAGCGAGAGCACAGATACGCAGTATTTT
.,TRBV28,.,TRBJ2-7,CASRANYEQYF,TGTGCGTCGCGGGCCAACTACGAGCAGTACTTC
.,TRBV11-3,.,TRBJ2-7,CASSSGHGDEQYF,TGTGCCAGCAGCTCCGGACACGGCGACGAGCAGTACTTC